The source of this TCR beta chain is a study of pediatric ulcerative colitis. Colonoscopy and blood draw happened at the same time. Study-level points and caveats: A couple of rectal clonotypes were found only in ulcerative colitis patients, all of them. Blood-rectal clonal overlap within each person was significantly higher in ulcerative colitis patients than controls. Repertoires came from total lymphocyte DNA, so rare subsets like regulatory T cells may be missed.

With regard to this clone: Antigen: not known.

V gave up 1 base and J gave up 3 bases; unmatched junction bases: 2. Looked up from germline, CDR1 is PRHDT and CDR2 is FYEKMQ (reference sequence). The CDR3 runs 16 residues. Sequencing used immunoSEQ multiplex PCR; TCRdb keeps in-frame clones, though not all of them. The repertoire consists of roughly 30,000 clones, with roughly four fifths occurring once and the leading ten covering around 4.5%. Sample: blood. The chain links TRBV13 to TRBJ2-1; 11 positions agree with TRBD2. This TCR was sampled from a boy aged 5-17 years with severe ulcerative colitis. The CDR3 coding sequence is TGTGCCAGCAGCTTAGTGGGACTAGCGGACTACAATGAGCAGTTCTTC. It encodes CASSLVGLADYNEQFF.